The rows below give T cell receptor beta chains drawn from one sample of a study of OX40 agonist ivuxolimab in advanced cancers. Sequencing was performed with immunoSEQ multiplex PCR; in TCRdb, only in-frame clones are kept and a portion is missing. The sample contains about 54,000 clones, approximately 84% of which appear only once. Sequenced material: CD4+ or CD8+ T cells sorted from blood, taken in a trial of the OX40 agonist ivuxolimab. The receptors derive from an adult with an advanced solid tumor such as melanoma, head and neck, liver or kidney cancer. The CDR3 runs from the conserved cysteine through the conserved F or W. Fields, in order: J gene, CDR3 length, D gene, V gene, clone size, CDR3 DNA, CDR3 protein. D genes are given only for firm matches. A clone size is listed for some rows: how often the clone was seen (once, few, many), or a class if it is expanded.

TRBJ1-1 15 NA TRBV7-9 NA TGTGCCAGCAGCCCCGGGATGTCCGGCAACACTGAAGCTTTCTTT CASSPGMSGNTEAFF
TRBJ2-3 16 NA TRBV11-3 NA TGTGCCAGCAGCTACGGGACGGCTTTTAGCACAGATACGCAGTATTTT CASSYGTAFSTDTQYF
TRBJ2-6 18 TRBD1 TRBV5-4 NA TGTGCCAGCAGCTTGGGGGGACAGGGGGCCGCTGGGGCCAACGTCCTGACTTTC CASSLGGQGAAGANVLTF
TRBJ1-2 16 NA TRBV28 NA TGTGCCAGCAGCACCCGTGGGGGGGGAGGCGTTTATGGCTACACCTTC CASSTRGGGGVYGYTF
TRBJ2-7 16 NA TRBV10-3 NA TGTGCCATCAGTGGGGGTGATCGTGGAGGCTCCTACGAGCAGTACTTC CAISGGDRGGSYEQYF
TRBJ2-1 15 TRBD1 TRBV5-1 once TGCGCCAGCAGCTCGCCCGGGACAGGATACAATGAGCAGTTCTTC CASSSPGTGYNEQFF
TRBJ2-7 15 NA TRBV7-2 NA TGTGCCAGCAGCTTGGAACAGGGAGGGCCCTACGAGCAGTACTTC CASSLEQGGPYEQYF
TRBJ2-7 14 NA TRBV7-2 NA TGTGCCAGCAGCCTCGCCGTGAACAGCCACGAGCAGTACTTC CASSLAVNSHEQYF
TRBJ1-1 13 NA TRBV7-9 NA TGTGCCAGCAGCTTAGAGGGGGACACTGAAGCTTTCTTT CASSLEGDTEAFF
TRBJ2-5 15 TRBD1 TRBV5-4 NA TGTGCCAGCAGCTTTGGGACAGGGGGCGTGGAGACCCAGTACTTC CASSFGTGGVETQYF
TRBJ2-7 12 NA TRBV28 NA TGTGCCACTCATCCTGGGGGGCGGGAGCAGTACTTC CATHPGGREQYF
TRBJ2-7 15 TRBD1 TRBV30 NA TGTGCCTGGAGTGGCGACAGGGATTCAGCCTACGAGCAGTACTTC CAWSGDRDSAYEQYF
TRBJ2-5 17 TRBD1 TRBV19 once TGTGCCAGTAGTTCGCTGACAGGGGGGGGTTTCCAAGAGACCCAGTACTTC CASSSLTGGGFQETQYF
TRBJ2-7 16 TRBD1 TRBV30 NA TGTGCCTGGAGCCTATCCCCCGGGACAGGTCCCCACGAGCAGTACTTC CAWSLSPGTGPHEQYF
TRBJ1-5 11 NA TRBV28 NA TGTGCCAGCAGTTCCCTTCAGCCCCAGCATTTT CASSSLQPQHF
TRBJ1-4 13 NA TRBV6-1 NA TGTGCCAGCAGTGAAGTTCAGGCAGAAAAACTGTTTTTT CASSEVQAEKLFF
TRBJ2-7 17 NA TRBV4-2 NA TGTGCCAGCAGCCAAGATTTGAATTCGGGGGTCTCCTACGAGCAGTACTTC CASSQDLNSGVSYEQYF
TRBJ1-2 13 NA TRBV5-1 NA TGCGCCAGCAGCTTGACGAGGGGCTATGGCTACACCTTC CASSLTRGYGYTF
TRBJ1-3 14 TRBD1 TRBV5-1 NA TGCGCCAGCAGCTCGGGACAGGGCGAAAACACCATATATTTT CASSSGQGENTIYF
TRBJ2-7 15 TRBD2 TRBV10-1 NA TGCGCCAGCAGTGATTGGCGGGAGGGATCCTACGAGCAGTACTTC CASSDWREGSYEQYF
TRBJ2-7 16 NA TRBV18 NA TGTGCCAGCTCTCCGGGGCTAAAGGGTATAGCCAACGAGCAGTACTTC CASSPGLKGIANEQYF
TRBJ2-5 14 TRBD2 TRBV2 once TGTGCCAGCAGGGATTCTAGCGGCCAAGAGACCCAGTACTTC CASRDSSGQETQYF
TRBJ2-5 14 NA TRBV7-7 NA TGTGCCAGCAGCATTCATTCAGGGGAAGAGACCCAGTACTTC CASSIHSGEETQYF
TRBJ2-7 14 NA TRBV6-5 NA TGTGCCAGCAGTTACAGCAGCGAAGGGACCGAGCAGTACTTC CASSYSSEGTEQYF
TRBJ2-2 16 NA TRBV7-2 NA TGTGCCAGCAGCCGCGGGGTGGCGGCGCCCACCGGGGAGCTGTTTTTT CASSRGVAAPTGELFF
TRBJ1-2 16 TRBD1 TRBV28 NA TGTGCCAGCAGTTCCACAGGGGGCGCTCCCCTCTATGGCTACACCTTC CASSSTGGAPLYGYTF
TRBJ2-2 16 NA TRBV28 once TGTGCCAGCAGTCTAGGCACAGGTACCAACACCGGGGAGCTGTTTTTT CASSLGTGTNTGELFF
TRBJ2-7 12 NA TRBV7-3 NA TGTGCCAGCAGCCCGCGCGGAGGCGAGCAGTACTTC CASSPRGGEQYF
TRBJ2-1 12 NA TRBV5-1 NA TGCGCCAGCAGCTTGGTTTACTGGGAGCAGTTCTTC CASSLVYWEQFF
TRBJ2-1 14 TRBD2 TRBV11-2 once TGTGCCAGCAGCTTGGCGGGAGCTGGTAATGAGCAGTTCTTC CASSLAGAGNEQFF
TRBJ2-5 15 TRBD2 TRBV18 NA TGTGCCAGCTCACCACCGGTCGGGGGGTCCGAGACCCAGTACTTC CASSPPVGGSETQYF
TRBJ1-3 16 NA TRBV18 NA TGTGCCAGCTCACCCGCGACAGTCAACTCTGGAAACACCATATATTTT CASSPATVNSGNTIYF
TRBJ2-7 11 NA TRBV6-1 few TGTGCCAGCAGCACAGGATACGAGCAGTACTTC CASSTGYEQYF
TRBJ2-3 15 TRBD1 TRBV5-1 once TGCGCCAGCAGCTCGGGGACAGTCACCTCAGATACGCAGTATTTT CASSSGTVTSDTQYF
TRBJ2-3 13 TRBD1 TRBV6-1 NA TGTGCCAGTCGGACAGGGGGCGCAGATACGCAGTATTTT CASRTGGADTQYF
TRBJ1-5 14 NA TRBV5-6 NA TGTGCCAGCACCTACGGGGGAAGCAATCAGCCCCAGCATTTT CASTYGGSNQPQHF
TRBJ1-5 15 TRBD1 TRBV5-6 NA TGTGCCAGCAGTTTACAGGGGACGGCCAATCAGCCCCAGCATTTT CASSLQGTANQPQHF
TRBJ1-1 16 NA TRBV6-1 NA TGTGCCAGCAGTGGCTCACCGGGACGCACTAGGGCGAAAGCTTTCTTT CASSGSPGRTRAKAFF
TRBJ2-3 17 TRBD2 TRBV5-1 NA TGCGCCAGCAGCTTAACCCCCGGGACTAGCGACACAGATACGCAGTATTTT CASSLTPGTSDTDTQYF
TRBJ2-1 18 NA TRBV5-1 NA TGCGCCAGCAGCCCGGGACAGGGCAGCGGGAGGGCCCGGAATGAGCAGTTCTTC CASSPGQGSGRARNEQFF
TRBJ2-1 16 TRBD2 TRBV30 NA TGTGCCTGGAGTAAGATTAGCGGGAGAAAAGAAAATGAGCAGTTCTTC CAWSKISGRKENEQFF
TRBJ2-2 16 TRBD1 TRBV4-1 NA TGCGCCAGCAGCCAAGTTCTGCGACAGGGAAACGGGGAGCTGTTTTTT CASSQVLRQGNGELFF
TRBJ2-3 14 NA TRBV2 NA TGTGCCAGCAGCAGGGGCACTAGCACAGATACGCAGTATTTT CASSRGTSTDTQYF
TRBJ1-5 18 TRBD1 TRBV19 NA TGTGCCAGTAGCCCAGCTACCGGGACAGGACTTAGCAATCAGCCCCAGCATTTT CASSPATGTGLSNQPQHF
TRBJ2-2 16 NA TRBV5-1 NA TGCGCCAGCAGCTTGGAATGGGGAGGGAACACCGGGGAGCTGTTTTTT CASSLEWGGNTGELFF
TRBJ2-3 16 TRBD2 TRBV7-9 NA TGTGCCAGCAGCTTACTGGCTAGCGGGAACACAGATACGCAGTATTTT CASSLLASGNTDTQYF
TRBJ1-3 15 NA TRBV5-1 NA TGCGCCAGCAGCTTGGAAGTCGGTGTCGAGGACACCATATATTTT CASSLEVGVEDTIYF
TRBJ1-1 15 TRBD1 TRBV7-2 NA TGTGCCAGCAGCTTCCGACAGGGGAGGAACACTGAAGCTTTCTTT CASSFRQGRNTEAFF
TRBJ2-2 13 NA TRBV11-2 NA TGTGCCAGCAGCTTCCGGGAGTCCGGGGAGCTGTTTTTT CASSFRESGELFF
TRBJ1-2 11 NA TRBV6-1 NA TGTGCCAGCAACCGGGAGCAAGGCTACACCTTC CASNREQGYTF
TRBJ1-1 15 NA TRBV6-1 NA TGTGCCAGCAGTGAAAACGTGTACATGAACACTGAAGCTTTCTTT CASSENVYMNTEAFF
TRBJ2-7 13 NA TRBV11-2 NA TGTGCCAGCAGAACAAGCGGATCCTACGAGCAGTACTTC CASRTSGSYEQYF
TRBJ2-7 11 NA TRBV27 few TGTGCCAGCAGGGATCCCTACGAGCAGTACTTC CASRDPYEQYF